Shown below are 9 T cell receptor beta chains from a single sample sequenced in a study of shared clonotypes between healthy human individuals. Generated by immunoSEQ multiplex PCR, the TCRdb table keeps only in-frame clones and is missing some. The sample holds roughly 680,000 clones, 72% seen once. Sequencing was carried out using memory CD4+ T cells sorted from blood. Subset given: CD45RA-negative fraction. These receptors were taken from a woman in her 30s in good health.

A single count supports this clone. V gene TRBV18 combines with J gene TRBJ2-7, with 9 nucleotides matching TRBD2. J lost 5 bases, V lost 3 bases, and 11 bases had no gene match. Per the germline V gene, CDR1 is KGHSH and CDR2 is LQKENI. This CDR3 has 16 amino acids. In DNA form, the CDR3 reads TGTGCCAGCTCACCGGTCATTGCGGGAGGGCCGCACGAGCAGTACTTC. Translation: CASSPVIAGGPHEQYF.

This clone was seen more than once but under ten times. The CDR3 region has the DNA TGTGCCAGCAGCCAAGAGGGGATTTCCTCTGGGGCCAACGTCCTGACTTTC. Translated, it gives CASSQEGISSGANVLTF. The V call is TRBV14, the J call TRBJ2-6; D is undetermined. Between the trimmed V and J ends, which lost 0 bases and 0 bases, there was a span of 9 bases. CDR1 and CDR2 (germline): SGHDN, FVKESK. This CDR3 has 17 amino acids.

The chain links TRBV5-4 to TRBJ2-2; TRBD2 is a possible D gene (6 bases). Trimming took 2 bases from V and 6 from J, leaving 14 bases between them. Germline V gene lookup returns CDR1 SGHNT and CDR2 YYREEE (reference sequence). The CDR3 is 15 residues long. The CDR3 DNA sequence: TGTGCCAGCAGCTTTGCCAGCGGGCCGGCCGGGGAGCTGTTTTTT. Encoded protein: CASSFASGPAGELFF.

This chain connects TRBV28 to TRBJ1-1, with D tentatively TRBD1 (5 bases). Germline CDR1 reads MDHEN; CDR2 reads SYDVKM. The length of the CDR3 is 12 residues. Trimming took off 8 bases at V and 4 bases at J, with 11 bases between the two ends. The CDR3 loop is CASFREGTEAFF. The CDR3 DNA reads TGTGCCAGCTTCAGGGAAGGCACTGAAGCTTTCTTT.

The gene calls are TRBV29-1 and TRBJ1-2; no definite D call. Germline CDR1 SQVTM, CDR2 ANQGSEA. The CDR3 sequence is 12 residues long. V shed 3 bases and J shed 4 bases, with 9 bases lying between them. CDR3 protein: CSVDRTGYGYTF. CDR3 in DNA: TGCAGCGTTGACAGGACGGGCTATGGCTACACCTTC.

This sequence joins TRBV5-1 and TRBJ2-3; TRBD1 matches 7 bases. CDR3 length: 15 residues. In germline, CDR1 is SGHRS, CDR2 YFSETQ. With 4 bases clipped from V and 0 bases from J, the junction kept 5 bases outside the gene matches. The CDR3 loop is CASSQQGSSTDTQYF. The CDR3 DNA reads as TGCGCCAGCAGCCAACAGGGGAGTAGCACAGATACGCAGTATTTT.

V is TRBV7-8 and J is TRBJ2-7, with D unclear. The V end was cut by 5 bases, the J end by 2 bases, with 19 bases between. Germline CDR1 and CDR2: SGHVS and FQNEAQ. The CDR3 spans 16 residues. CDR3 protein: CASSHGRSLQTYEQYF. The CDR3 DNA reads TGTGCCAGCAGCCACGGACGGAGCCTACAAACCTACGAGCAGTACTTC.

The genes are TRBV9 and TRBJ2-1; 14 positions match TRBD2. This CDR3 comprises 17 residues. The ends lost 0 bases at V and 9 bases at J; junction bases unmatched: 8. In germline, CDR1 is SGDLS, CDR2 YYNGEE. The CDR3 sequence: CASSVDPGTSGRSEQFF. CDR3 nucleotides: TGTGCCAGCAGCGTAGACCCCGGGACTAGCGGGAGAAGTGAGCAGTTCTTC. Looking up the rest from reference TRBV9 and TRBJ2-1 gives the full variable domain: DSGVTQTPKHLITATGQRVTLRCSPRSGDLSVYWYQQSLDQGLQFLIQYYNGEERAKGNILERFSAQQFPDLHSELNLSSLELGDSALYFCASSVDPGTSGRSEQFFGPGTRLTVL.

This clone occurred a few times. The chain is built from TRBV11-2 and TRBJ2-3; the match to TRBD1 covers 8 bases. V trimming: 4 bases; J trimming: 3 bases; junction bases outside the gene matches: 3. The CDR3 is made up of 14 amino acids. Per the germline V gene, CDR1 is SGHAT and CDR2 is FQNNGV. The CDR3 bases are TGTGCCAGCAGCTCAGGGGGCTTTACAGATACGCAGTATTTT. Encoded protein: CASSSGGFTDTQYF.